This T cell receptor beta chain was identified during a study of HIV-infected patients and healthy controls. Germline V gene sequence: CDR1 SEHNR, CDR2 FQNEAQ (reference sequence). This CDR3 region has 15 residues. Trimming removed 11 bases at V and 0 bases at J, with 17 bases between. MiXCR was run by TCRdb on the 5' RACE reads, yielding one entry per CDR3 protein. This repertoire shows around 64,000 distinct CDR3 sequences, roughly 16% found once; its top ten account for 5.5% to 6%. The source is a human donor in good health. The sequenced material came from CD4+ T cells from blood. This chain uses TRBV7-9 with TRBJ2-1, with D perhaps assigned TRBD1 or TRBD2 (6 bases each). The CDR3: CAGLNGGSSYNEQFF. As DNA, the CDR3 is TGTGCCGGCTTGAACGGGGGCAGCTCCTACAATGAGCAGTTCTTC.